This T cell receptor (beta chain) originates from a study of identical twins. This clonotype was recorded many times. TCRdb analysed the 5' RACE reads with MiXCR anew, one entry per CDR3 protein. The repertoire holds 200,000 to 300,000 distinct CDR3 sequences, with roughly a tenth as singletons. Germline V CDR1 and CDR2: SGDLS, YYNGEE. The V gene end was trimmed by 6 bases and the J gene end by 8 bases; junction bases not matched to a gene: 11. The CDR3 is made up of 14 amino acids. Sequenced input: memory T cells sorted from blood. The receptor's source is a man aged 45-60 years in good health. The V gene is TRBV9, the J gene TRBJ2-1; 7 bases map to TRBD2. CDR3 residues: CASNKGWGRDEQFF. CDR3 DNA: TGTGCCAGCAACAAAGGGTGGGGGAGGGATGAGCAGTTCTTC.